This T cell receptor beta chain was captured in a study of blood T cells in healthy people across ages (dated by TCRdb to 2013 to 2016). About the full investigation: In model experiments, roughly one uniquely barcoded TCR beta cDNA molecule per two T cells was captured by template switching. The donors were divided into four age groups: young (average around 15 years), middle-aged (over 35), aged (about 56) and long-lived (82). Using deep sequencing normalized with unique cDNA molecular identifiers, the study measured how TCR beta repertoire diversity changes with age. Using the same blood draw, the study looked at two additional independent replicas of 1 million unique cDNA reads for two donors, one aged 18 to 30 and the other aged 80 or older. To avoid experimental bias, donors of different ages were randomly spread across the sequencing lanes. Overall study results and their limits: Estimates of total diversity based on one million sequenced T cells were considered lower bounds and underestimates. Observed TCR beta diversity per million T cells fell roughly linearly with age, and a significant reduction was already apparent by age roughly 41. A strong correlation was found between observed TCR beta diversity and the percentage of naive T cells measured by flow cytometry. Because donor CMV infection status was unknown, age-related changes in expanded clonotypes were potentially confounded. Conclusive comparison of naive and antigen-experienced compartments was prevented by the profiling of bulk unsorted PBMCs. Compared with the aged group, the long-lived group had more naive CD4+ T cells, fewer expanded clones and increased TCR diversity, a pattern suggesting age selection.

Donors were 35 to 40 systemically healthy Caucasian individuals from Russia aged 6 to 90 years. Around 10 milliliters of peripheral blood were collected from each donor into EDTA-treated Vacutainer tubes. PBMCs were isolated by Ficoll-Paque density-gradient centrifugation, with at least 6.5 million obtained per sample. Trizol reagent was used to extract total RNA from the PBMCs, yielding at least 6 micrograms per sample. For every donor, flow cytometry on a PBMC aliquot measured the percentage of naive CD45RAhigh/CD27high T cells. The library was prepared using 5' RACE. Data came from an Illumina HiSeq 2500. A second about 7 to 11 cycle PCR used a sample-barcoded 5' primer and a J-beta primer mix. A template-switch 5' adaptor carrying 12 random nucleotides introduced a unique molecular identifier onto each TCR beta cDNA molecule. At least 2.5 million CDR3-containing paired-end reads were obtained from each sample. The Mint cDNA synthesis kit, primed by a TRBC-specific oligonucleotide, was used to synthesize first-strand cDNA from all RNA. Following uracil-DNA glycosylase treatment, a first 18-cycle PCR with universal primers M1SS and BC2_uni_R was performed on all cDNA. As for the authors' bioinformatics: Each sample was normalized by randomly selecting 1 million high-quality reads, each carrying a distinct molecular identifier. Reads sharing molecular identifiers were discarded rather than binned into consensus sequences. MiTCR, set to a Q25 quality threshold and the strictest error-elimination algorithm, was used for CDR3 identification, clonotype clustering and error correction. A nonparametric unseen species model with Euler transformation was used to estimate lower-bound total TCR beta diversity. TCRdb cleaned the public reads at Q25 with fastp, built clones with MiXCR and kept in-frame beta chains. Under each unique CDR3 protein, matching rows form one entry showing the most common genes and DNA. These V and J calls derive from TCRdb rather than the authors' analysis. Across this sample there are about 670,000 distinct CDR3 sequences, with 45% to 60% seen only once. About 13% of the sample is held by the ten biggest clonotypes.

Comments on this clonotype: The antigen this receptor binds is unknown. Per-base qualities were not stored, and no clone one base away is much larger.

The CDR3 starts with the cysteine, ends with the phenylalanine, and has 13 residues. Of all the DNA, just the CDR3 is kept, 39 bases in frame from base 1. The germline V gene encodes CDR1 SQVTM and CDR2 ANQGSEA. The junction carries 9 bases between V and J, which are trimmed by 2 bases and 4 bases respectively. The receptor was isolated from a woman of 80 years or more in good health. The sequenced sample consisted of blood. The V and J genes are TRBV29-1 and TRBJ2-1; the D gene cannot be named for sure. The CDR3 corresponds to CSVERHQYNEQFF. The base sequence is TGCAGCGTTGAACGGCACCAATACAATGAGCAGTTCTTC.